This T cell receptor (beta chain) derives from a study of T-cell reconstitution after alpha-beta-depleted transplantation in children. V lost 1 base to trimming and J lost 2 bases, with 9 bases between them. Germline V gene sequence: CDR1 LNHDA, CDR2 SQIVND (reference sequence). The CDR3 is 16 residues long. This clonotype was counted a few times. Its antigen is undetermined. TCRbeta library preparation incorporated unique molecular identifiers. TCRdb reprocessed the PCR reads via MiXCR and lists one record per CDR3 protein. The data show approximately 89,000 distinct CDR3 sequences, 15% to 18% seen once. Study-level findings and limits: Reportedly, roughly two months post-transplant, alpha-beta T cells arose from several hundred expanded graft clones. At the one-year point after transplant, T-cell counts and TCRbeta diversity were found to come mostly from T cells that had been newly produced.

The clonotype was recovered from a male patient aged 2 to 10 who had a stem cell transplant for acute lymphoblastic leukemia, so the T cells may come from the graft donor. The starting material was PBMCs, mostly from graft donor cells, obtained 180 days after TCRalphabeta/CD19-depleted stem cell transplant. The chain recombines TRBV19 with TRBJ2-6; tentative D call: TRBD1 (5 bases). CDR3 coding DNA: TGTGCCAGTAGTATAGTAGTCAGGGCTGGGGCCAACGTCCTGACTTTC. Its translation is CASSIVVRAGANVLTF. Complete variable domain (other parts from reference TRBV19 and TRBJ2-6): DGGITQSPKYLFRKEGQNVTLSCEQNLNHDAMYWYRQDPGQGLRLIYYSQIVNDFQKGDIAEGYSVSREKKESFPLTVTSAQKNPTAFYLCASSIVVRAGANVLTFGAGSRLTVL.